These 5 T cell receptor beta chains were sequenced from one sample in a study of PD-1 blockade in classical Hodgkin lymphoma. TCRdb's copy holds only in-frame clones and misses some; the assay was immunoSEQ multiplex PCR. The sample lists tens of thousands of clones; 70% to 90% were seen once. Brentuximab vedotin exposure varied among the patients, all of whom had relapsed after autologous stem cell transplantation. Sequenced material: peripheral blood mononuclear cells (PBMCs), taken before the second cycle of nivolumab. These receptors were collected from a human donor with classical Hodgkin lymphoma.

This clone was detected only a few times. The V call is TRBV5-1, the J call TRBJ2-3, with D hard to call. V dropped 2 bases and J dropped 2 bases, with 6 bases sitting between them. This CDR3 has 13 amino acids. The germline gives CDR1 SGHRS, CDR2 YFSETQ. The DNA for the CDR3 is TGCGCCAGCAGCTTCTATGACACAGATACGCAGTATTTT. Protein sequence: CASSFYDTDTQYF.

This clone was seen a handful of times. This chain connects TRBV6-6 to TRBJ1-4; D gene ambiguous. The germline V gene has CDR1 MNHNY and CDR2 SVGAGI (reference sequence). Trimming pared 7 bases from V and 5 bases from J, leaving 17 bases between. The CDR3 runs 15 residues. As DNA, the CDR3 is TGTGCCAGCATCCTCTACCTGGGAGGGAATGAAAAACTGTTTTTT. It specifies CASILYLGGNEKLFF.

The chain employs TRBV5-1 and TRBJ2-2; a possible D gene is TRBD1 (5 bases). The germline V and J ends were trimmed by 3 bases and 1 base, with 7 bases remaining between them. The germline V gene has CDR1 SGHRS and CDR2 YFSETQ. The CDR3 consists of 14 residues. CDR3 DNA: TGCGCCAGCAGCTCAGGGTTGAACACCGGGGAGCTGTTTTTT. It codes for CASSSGLNTGELFF.

This chain connects TRBV18 to TRBJ2-7; D remains ambiguous. The CDR3 spans 15 residues. Germline CDR1 KGHSH, CDR2 LQKENI. Trimming stripped 3 bases from V and 2 bases from J, with 14 bases between. The CDR3 DNA follows: TGTGCCAGCTCACCCCTCCGATCCTCTCCCTACGAGCAGTACTTC. Translation gives CASSPLRSSPYEQYF.

The chain has TRBV5-5 and TRBJ2-7, with unresolved D. In germline, CDR1 is SGHKS, CDR2 YYEKEE (reference sequence). Trimming cost V 4 bases and J 3 bases, with 8 bases left between them. This CDR3 is 12 amino acids long. Written as DNA, the CDR3 is TGTGCCAGCAGCCCCGACTTCTACGAGCAGTACTTC. Its protein product is CASSPDFYEQYF.